The 17 T cell receptor beta chains listed next were all sequenced from one sample in a study of beta chain features in type 1 diabetes. TCRB transcripts that were expressed got sequenced, as all of the isolated RNA had been reverse transcribed. The repertoire was sequenced with immunoSEQ multiplex PCR; TCRdb's copy has only in-frame clones and lacks some. The sample lists hundreds of thousands of clones; approximately 15% were seen once. Sequencing used naive CD4+ T cells from blood. These receptors were collected from a man between 25 and 39 years old in good health.

This clone was observed a few times. This rearrangement joins TRBV14 to TRBJ2-3; no clear D. This CDR3 is built from 14 residues. Germline lookup yields CDR1 SGHDN and CDR2 FVKESK. V lost 4 bases to trimming and J lost 1 base, with 9 bases between them. CDR3 nucleotide sequence: TGTGCCAGCAGCCCCAACGGCGGCACAGATACGCAGTATTTT. Protein sequence: CASSPNGGTDTQYF.

This clone was seen a handful of times. The chain couples TRBV7-9 to TRBJ2-3; 7 positions agree with TRBD1. The CDR3 is 17 amino acids. Germline V CDR1 and CDR2: SEHNR, FQNEAQ (reference sequence). V lost 5 bases to trimming and J lost 1 base; unmatched junction nucleotides: 12. The CDR3 loop is CASSTRWTGPRTDTQYF. The DNA for the CDR3 is TGTGCCAGCAGCACCCGCTGGACAGGCCCTCGCACAGATACGCAGTATTTT.

This chain connects TRBV9 to TRBJ1-1, with TRBD1 as a possible D gene (5 bases). Germline assignment: CDR1 SGDLS and CDR2 YYNGEE. The CDR3 consists of 15 residues. V lost 0 bases and J 4 bases, leaving 13 bases between the germline ends. The CDR3 DNA is TGTGCCAGCAGCGTAGGTGGGGCGGGTACCACTGAAGCTTTCTTT. Amino acid sequence: CASSVGGAGTTEAFF. Full variable domain (remainder filled in from reference TRBV9 and TRBJ1-1): DSGVTQTPKHLITATGQRVTLRCSPRSGDLSVYWYQQSLDQGLQFLIQYYNGEERAKGNILERFSAQQFPDLHSELNLSSLELGDSALYFCASSVGGAGTTEAFFGQGTRLTVV.

This clone turned up a few times. The chain has TRBV18 and TRBJ2-5; the D gene is possibly TRBD1 (5 bases). This CDR3 spans 15 amino acids. Per germline, CDR1 KGHSH and CDR2 LQKENI. V lost 2 bases and J lost 4, with 14 bases in between. The CDR3 DNA is TGTGCCAGCTCACCAGAGGCAGGGTTTACAGAGACCCAGTACTTC. It yields the protein CASSPEAGFTETQYF.

This clone was seen only a few times. This chain connects TRBV19 to TRBJ2-1; 9 nucleotides align to TRBD2. Germline assignment: CDR1 LNHDA and CDR2 SQIVND (reference sequence). Trimming at V came to 2 bases and at J to 5 bases, leaving 1 base not matched to a gene. The CDR3 length is 14 residues. The CDR3 sequence is CASSILAGNNEQFF. The CDR3 DNA is TGTGCCAGTAGTATACTAGCGGGAAACAATGAGCAGTTCTTC.

V gene TRBV9 combines with J gene TRBJ2-1, with unresolved D. V was clipped by 0 bases and J by 6 bases, with 10 bases between them. Germline CDR1 is SGDLS and CDR2 is YYNGEE. The CDR3 has 14 amino acids. The CDR3 coding sequence is TGTGCCAGCAGCGTAGGTCCTAATACCAATGAGCAGTTCTTC. The encoded protein is CASSVGPNTNEQFF. Supplemented by reference TRBV9 and TRBJ2-1, the full variable domain reads DSGVTQTPKHLITATGQRVTLRCSPRSGDLSVYWYQQSLDQGLQFLIQYYNGEERAKGNILERFSAQQFPDLHSELNLSSLELGDSALYFCASSVGPNTNEQFFGPGTRLTVL.

This clone was found a few times. Other DNA variants within this sample encode the same CDR3. The chain uses TRBV4-3 and TRBJ2-3; D uncertain. This CDR3 has 14 residues. From germline, CDR1 is LGHNA and CDR2 YSLEER. The V end was cut by 0 bases, the J end by 2 bases, with 6 bases between. This CDR3 is CASSQDRFTDTQYF. The CDR3 DNA follows: TGCGCCAGCAGCCAAGATCGATTCACAGATACGCAGTATTTT.

This chain links TRBV29-1 with TRBJ2-3, with D possibly TRBD2 on 6 matching bases. The germline gives CDR1 SQVTM, CDR2 ANQGSEA. V was cut by 6 bases and J by 0 bases, with 13 bases left in between. This CDR3 region has 14 residues. The CDR3 DNA sequence: TGCAGCGTGTGCCGGGACTCTAGCACAGATACGCAGTATTTT. The encoded protein is CSVCRDSSTDTQYF.

The chain joins TRBV5-1 to TRBJ2-1, with D possibly matching TRBD2 (6 bases). CDR1 is SGHRS and CDR2 is YFSETQ in the germline V gene. V was clipped by 4 bases and J by 0 bases, with 11 bases between them. The CDR3 is made up of 15 amino acids. The CDR3 protein is CASSQTSSSYNEQFF. In nucleotides, the CDR3 is TGCGCCAGCAGCCAGACTAGTTCCTCCTACAATGAGCAGTTCTTC.

This chain connects TRBV29-1 to TRBJ1-1; 7 nucleotides line up with TRBD1. This CDR3 is built from 14 residues. The germline gives CDR1 SQVTM, CDR2 ANQGSEA. Losses at the gene ends were 5 bases for V and 5 bases for J; bases not matched to a gene: 11. In DNA, the CDR3 is TGCAGCGTTAGGGCCCTTCAGGGGGGAACTGAAGCTTTCTTT. Amino acid sequence: CSVRALQGGTEAFF.

This clone was seen only a few times. V gene TRBV7-6 combines with J gene TRBJ2-3, with TRBD2 matching 9 bases. The CDR3 spans 17 residues. V lost 5 bases, J lost 0 bases, and 9 bases stayed unmatched. CDR1 is SGHVS, CDR2 FNYEAQ, per germline. The CDR3 coding sequence is TGTGCCAGCAGCGACCCGCTAGCGGGGCCTAGCACAGATACGCAGTATTTT. Protein: CASSDPLAGPSTDTQYF.

The J gene is TRBJ2-3, the V gene TRBV6-6; D unclear. CDR3 size: 14 residues. V was pared by 6 bases and J by 8 bases, with 18 bases between. Germline lookup yields CDR1 MNHNY and CDR2 SVGAGI (reference sequence). CDR3 in amino acids: CASRTPRHFGTQYF. The CDR3 nucleotides read TGTGCCAGCAGGACACCCAGGCATTTTGGTACGCAGTATTTT.

This clone was seen more than once but under ten times. The V call is TRBV11-3, the J call TRBJ2-5; possible D gene TRBD2, 6 bases. Trimming removed 3 bases from V and 1 base from J, with 12 bases in between. Germline CDR1 reads SGHNT; CDR2 reads YENEEA. The CDR3 is 15 residues long. In DNA, the CDR3 is TGTGCCAGCAGCTTCGTGACTAGTCTCCAAGAGACCCAGTACTTC. Translated, it gives CASSFVTSLQETQYF.

Only a few counts were recorded for this clone. The chain recombines TRBV10-3 with TRBJ1-2; D not resolved. Trimming took 3 bases from V and 4 from J, leaving 12 bases between them. Germline V lookup: CDR1 ENHRY, CDR2 SYGVKD. The CDR3 extends over 14 amino acids. CDR3 in DNA: TGTGCCATCAGTGATAGGGAAGAGGGCTATGGCTACACCTTC. This gives the protein CAISDREEGYGYTF.

V and J are TRBV7-9 and TRBJ2-3; D not resolved. This CDR3 region has 14 residues. Germline V CDR1 and CDR2: SEHNR, FQNEAQ (reference sequence). The V gene lost 6 bases and the J gene lost 2 bases, with 12 bases spanning the gap. As DNA, the CDR3 is TGTGCCAGCAGTTCTAAGGGCTCCACAGATACGCAGTATTTT. This gives the protein CASSSKGSTDTQYF.

This clone has a handful of counts. The chain is built from TRBV30 and TRBJ1-1, with unresolved D. Germline CDR1 and CDR2: GTSNPN and SVGIG (reference sequence). The CDR3 totals 15 residues. With 3 bases removed from V and 1 base from J, the gap between germline ends came to 15 bases. For the CDR3, the DNA is TGTGCCTGGAGGTCCAGCCCCGATGGGAACACTGAAGCTTTCTTT. It yields the protein CAWRSSPDGNTEAFF.

There are a few counts of this clone. V usage is TRBV7-2 and J usage is TRBJ1-4; the D is unclear. The V gene's germline CDR1 is SGHTA and CDR2 FQGNSA. The ends were cut back, 5 bases at V and 5 bases at J, with 18 bases in the middle. This CDR3 is 16 amino acids long. CDR3 sequence: CASSPGLSQRNEKLFF. The CDR3 nucleotides are TGTGCCAGCAGCCCCGGGTTGTCGCAGCGGAATGAAAAACTGTTTTTT.